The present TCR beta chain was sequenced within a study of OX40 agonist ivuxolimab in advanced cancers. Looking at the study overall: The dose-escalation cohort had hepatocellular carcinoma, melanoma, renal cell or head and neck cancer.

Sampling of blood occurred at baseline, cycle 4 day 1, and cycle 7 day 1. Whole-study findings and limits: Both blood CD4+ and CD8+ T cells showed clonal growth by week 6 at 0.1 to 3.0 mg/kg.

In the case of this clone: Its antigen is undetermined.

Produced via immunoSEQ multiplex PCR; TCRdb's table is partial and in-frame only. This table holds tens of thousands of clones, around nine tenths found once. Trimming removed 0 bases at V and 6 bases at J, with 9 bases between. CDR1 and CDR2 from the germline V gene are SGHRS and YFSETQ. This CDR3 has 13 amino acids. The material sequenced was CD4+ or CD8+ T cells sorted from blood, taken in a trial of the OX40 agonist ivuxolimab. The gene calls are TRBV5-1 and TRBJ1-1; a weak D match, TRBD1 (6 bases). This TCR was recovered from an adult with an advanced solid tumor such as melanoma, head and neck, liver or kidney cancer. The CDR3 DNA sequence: TGCGCCAGCAGCTTGGTGGGGGGCTCTGAAGCTTTCTTT. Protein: CASSLVGGSEAFF.